This T cell receptor beta chain was retrieved from a study of blood T cell repertoires in COVID-19. Per germline, CDR1 MGHRA and CDR2 YSYEKL. V lost 5 bases and J lost 3, with 20 bases in between. There are 16 residues in the CDR3. Sequencing was performed with immunoSEQ multiplex PCR; in TCRdb, only in-frame clones are kept and a portion is missing. The sample has hundreds of thousands of clones; just over 85% are singletons. The chain couples TRBV4-1 to TRBJ2-7, with D possibly TRBD2 on 6 matching bases. The specimen was PBMCs or T cells enriched from blood (not recorded which). The receptor was derived from a woman in her forties or fifties with acute COVID-19. The CDR3 DNA reads TGCGCCAGCAGCGAAAAACATCCGGGACTCTTCTACGAGCAGTACTTC. This sequence encodes CASSEKHPGLFYEQYF.